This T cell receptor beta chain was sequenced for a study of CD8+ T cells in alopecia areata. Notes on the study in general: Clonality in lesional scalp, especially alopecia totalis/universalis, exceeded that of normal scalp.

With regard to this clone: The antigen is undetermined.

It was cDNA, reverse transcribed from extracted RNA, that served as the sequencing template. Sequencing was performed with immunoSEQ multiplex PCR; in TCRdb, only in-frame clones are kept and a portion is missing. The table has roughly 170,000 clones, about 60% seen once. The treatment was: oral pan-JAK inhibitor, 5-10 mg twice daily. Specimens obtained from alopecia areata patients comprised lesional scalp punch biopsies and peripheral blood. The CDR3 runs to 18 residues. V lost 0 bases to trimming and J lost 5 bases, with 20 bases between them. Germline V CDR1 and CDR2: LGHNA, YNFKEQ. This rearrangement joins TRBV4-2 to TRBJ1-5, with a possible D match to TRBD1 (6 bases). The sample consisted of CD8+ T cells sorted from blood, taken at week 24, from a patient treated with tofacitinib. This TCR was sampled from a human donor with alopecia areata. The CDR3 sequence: CASSQDFSPGHLDQPQHF. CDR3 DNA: TGTGCCAGCAGCCAAGATTTTTCGCCGGGACACCTTGATCAGCCCCAGCATTTT.